The 14 T cell receptor beta chains below all came from one sample that was sequenced in a study of T cell responses to AZD1222 COVID-19 vaccine. Produced via immunoSEQ multiplex PCR; TCRdb's table is partial and in-frame only. The top ten clones hold 2.5% to 3.5% of a sample with about 150,000 clones, under 95% of them seen once. This specimen was peripheral blood, taken 28 days after the second AZD1222 dose. The source of these receptors is an adult who received the AZD1222 COVID-19 vaccine.

The V and J genes are TRBV10-3 and TRBJ2-1; the D gene could be TRBD1 or TRBD2 (5 bases each). Trimming cost V 2 bases and J 5 bases, with 10 bases left between them. The CDR3 has 14 residues. Germline CDR1 and CDR2: ENHRY and SYGVKD. In DNA, the CDR3 is TGTGCCATCAGTGAGGCCGGGACCAACAATGAGCAGTTCTTC. It specifies CAISEAGTNNEQFF.

The chain is built from TRBV14 and TRBJ1-1; 7 nucleotides align to TRBD1. J lost 6 bases, V lost 5 bases, and 12 bases had no gene match. CDR3 size: 15 residues. Germline V CDR1 and CDR2: SGHDN, FVKESK. The CDR3 DNA is TGTGCCAGCAGCGGGCAATACAGGGGAACCCCTGAAGCTTTCTTT. Protein product: CASSGQYRGTPEAFF. Full variable domain (missing parts from reference TRBV14 and TRBJ1-1): EAGVTQFPSHSVIEKGQTVTLRCDPISGHDNLYWYRRVMGKEIKFLLHFVKESKQDESGMPNNRFLAERTGGTYSTLKVQPAELEDSGVYFCASSGQYRGTPEAFFGQGTRLTVV.

The chain combines TRBV19 with TRBJ1-3, with 7 bases matching TRBD1. The J segment lost 8 bases and the V segment lost 4 bases, leaving 20 bases of the junction unmatched. CDR1 is LNHDA, CDR2 SQIVND, per germline (reference sequence). The CDR3 has 18 residues. The CDR3 region has the DNA TGTGCCAGTAGTACCGAGCTATTAATGACAGGGTCTTATGACACCATATATTTT. Its translation: CASSTELLMTGSYDTIYF.

This clone was seen once. The rearrangement uses TRBV30 and TRBJ2-3; D is ambiguous. Trimming shortened V by 0 bases and J by 2 bases, and 6 bases separated the two germline ends. This CDR3 has 13 amino acids. The V gene's germline CDR1 is GTSNPN and CDR2 SVGIG (reference sequence). CDR3 in amino acids: CAWSVQTTDTQYF. The CDR3 nucleotides are TGTGCCTGGAGTGTTCAGACCACAGATACGCAGTATTTT.

The genes are TRBV24-1 and TRBJ2-5, with TRBD2 identical over 7 bases. V was pared by 4 bases and J by 4 bases, with 2 bases of the junction left unmatched. The CDR3 is 13 residues long. Germline V gene lookup returns CDR1 KGHDR and CDR2 SFDVKD. The CDR3 DNA follows: TGTGCCACCAGTGAGGGCGGGAGAGAGACCCAGTACTTC. The encoded protein is CATSEGGRETQYF.

The chain couples TRBV19 to TRBJ1-4; TRBD1 aligns across 8 bases. Germline V CDR1 and CDR2: LNHDA, SQIVND (reference sequence). V gave up 8 bases and J gave up 4 bases; unmatched junction bases: 6. The CDR3 runs 14 residues. The CDR3 coding sequence is TGTGCCAGTGGACAGGGTCCTGTTAATGAAAAACTGTTTTTT. It translates to CASGQGPVNEKLFF.

This clone has a handful of counts. This chain uses TRBV7-6 with TRBJ1-2, with 10 bases identical to TRBD1. The J segment lost 3 bases and the V segment lost 1 base, leaving 2 bases of the junction unmatched. The CDR3 spans 15 residues. Germline CDR1 reads SGHVS; CDR2 reads FNYEAQ. The CDR3 reads CASSLGQGADYGYTF. CDR3 in DNA: TGTGCCAGCAGCTTAGGACAGGGGGCAGACTATGGCTACACCTTC.

The rearrangement links TRBV5-3 to TRBJ2-7; 13 positions agree with TRBD2. TRBV5-3 is sorted into the ORF group, with uncertain function. The CDR3 consists of 17 residues. J gave up 3 bases and V 0 bases, and 6 bases lay outside the gene matches. The CDR3 reads CARSLGEGTSGNYEQYF. The CDR3, as DNA: TGTGCCAGAAGCTTGGGTGAGGGGACTAGCGGGAACTACGAGCAGTACTTC.

V gene TRBV6-5 combines with J gene TRBJ1-1, with no clear D. The V end lost 8 bases, the J end lost 1 base, and 11 bases lay between the germline ends. The CDR3 is 13 amino acids. Per the germline V gene, CDR1 is MNHEY and CDR2 is SVGAGI. DNA of the CDR3: TGTGCCAGCCTACGCGGCCGGAACACTGAAGCTTTCTTT. It encodes CASLRGRNTEAFF.

This clone was seen just once. The V and J genes are TRBV7-9 and TRBJ1-2; 8 bases are shared with TRBD1. Germline CDR1 and CDR2: SEHNR and FQNEAQ (reference sequence). The CDR3 consists of 15 residues. After removal of 5 bases from V and 5 bases from J, the junction contained 10 bases not matched to a gene. CDR3 sequence reads: CASSPGQGTPYGYTF. DNA of the CDR3: TGTGCCAGCAGCCCAGGACAGGGCACCCCATATGGCTACACCTTC.

The chain employs TRBV11-2 and TRBJ1-2; a possible D gene is TRBD1 (6 bases). Trimming removed 5 bases from V and 0 bases from J, with 13 bases in between. The length of the CDR3 is 15 residues. Germline CDR1 and CDR2: SGHAT and FQNNGV. CDR3 region: CASSPDSSANYGYTF. In nucleotides, the CDR3 is TGTGCCAGCAGCCCGGACAGCTCTGCTAACTATGGCTACACCTTC.

The V and J genes are TRBV6-5 and TRBJ2-5; D not resolved. The CDR3 loop spans 14 amino acids. The germline gives CDR1 MNHEY, CDR2 SVGAGI. V lost 0 bases and J 1 base, leaving 6 bases between the germline ends. The CDR3 sequence: CASSYSRTQETQYF. CDR3 DNA sequence: TGTGCCAGCAGTTACTCACGGACCCAAGAGACCCAGTACTTC.

The V call is TRBV5-1, the J call TRBJ1-5, with TRBD1 identical over 10 bases. CDR1 is SGHRS, CDR2 YFSETQ, per germline. The CDR3 is 15 amino acids. V dropped 4 bases and J dropped 2; count of bases not matched to a gene: 3. CDR3: CASSRDRGGNQPQHF. The CDR3 DNA reads as TGCGCCAGCAGCCGGGACAGGGGCGGCAATCAGCCCCAGCATTTT.

V is TRBV9 and J is TRBJ2-5; unclear D gene. CDR1 and CDR2 (germline): SGDLS, YYNGEE. The CDR3 sequence is 15 residues long. The V end was cut by 4 bases, the J end by 3 bases, with 16 bases between. The CDR3 sequence is CASSPWTPQEETQYF. CDR3 nucleotides: TGTGCCAGCAGCCCCTGGACCCCCCAAGAAGAGACCCAGTACTTC.